A selection of T cell receptor beta chains follows, all from one sample in a study of OX40 agonist ivuxolimab in advanced cancers. TCRdb's table, derived via immunoSEQ multiplex PCR, lists solely in-frame clones and lacks some. The sample records fewer than 95,000 clones, roughly 85% being singletons. Specimen: CD4+ or CD8+ T cells sorted from blood, collected in a trial of the OX40 agonist ivuxolimab. All receptors derive from an adult with an advanced solid tumor such as melanoma, head and neck, liver or kidney cancer. Both conserved end residues are part of each CDR3. Each record gives: D gene, J gene, V gene, clone size, CDR3 protein, CDR3 DNA. The D gene is left open where the match is weak. Size values are once, few and many counts, or a class for expanded clones, and some rows have none.

d_gene: -
j_gene: TRBJ1-1
v_gene: TRBV7-9
abundance: -
CDR3aa: CASNTGFGEAFF
CDR3nt: TGTGCCAGCAACACAGGGTTCGGTGAAGCTTTCTTT

d_gene: TRBD1
j_gene: TRBJ2-4
v_gene: TRBV5-1
abundance: -
CDR3aa: CASRKDRDWNIQYF
CDR3nt: TGCGCCAGCAGGAAGGACAGGGATTGGAACATTCAGTACTTC

d_gene: -
j_gene: TRBJ2-1
v_gene: TRBV11-2
abundance: -
CDR3aa: CASSPNELAGWQFF
CDR3nt: TGTGCCAGCAGCCCCAACGAGCTAGCAGGATGGCAGTTCTTC

d_gene: TRBD1
j_gene: TRBJ2-1
v_gene: TRBV12-5
abundance: -
CDR3aa: CASGFGTGSREQFF
CDR3nt: TGTGCTAGTGGTTTTGGGACAGGGTCGAGGGAGCAGTTCTTC

d_gene: -
j_gene: TRBJ1-4
v_gene: TRBV27
abundance: -
CDR3aa: CASSLKGSPEKLFF
CDR3nt: TGTGCCAGCAGTTTAAAGGGGAGTCCGGAAAAACTGTTTTTT

d_gene: TRBD1
j_gene: TRBJ2-3
v_gene: TRBV5-3
abundance: few
CDR3aa: CARSRPSGTGRTDTQYF
CDR3nt: TGTGCCAGAAGCCGACCCTCCGGGACAGGTCGCACAGATACGCAGTATTTT

d_gene: TRBD1
j_gene: TRBJ1-3
v_gene: TRBV9
abundance: -
CDR3aa: CASSVQGQGSGNTIYF
CDR3nt: TGTGCCAGCAGCGTACAGGGACAGGGGAGCGGAAACACCATATATTTT

d_gene: -
j_gene: TRBJ2-7
v_gene: TRBV7-2
abundance: -
CDR3aa: CASSLGGEGPEQYF
CDR3nt: TGTGCCAGCAGCTTAGGGGGGGAAGGTCCCGAGCAGTACTTC

d_gene: TRBD1
j_gene: TRBJ2-7
v_gene: TRBV11-2
abundance: -
CDR3aa: CASSSTGTLWYEQYF
CDR3nt: TGTGCCAGCAGCTCGACAGGGACCTTATGGTACGAGCAGTACTTC

d_gene: -
j_gene: TRBJ1-3
v_gene: TRBV7-2
abundance: -
CDR3aa: CASRPSGGGSSGNTIYF
CDR3nt: TGTGCCAGCAGACCCAGCGGGGGCGGGAGCTCTGGAAACACCATATATTTT

d_gene: TRBD1
j_gene: TRBJ2-5
v_gene: TRBV2
abundance: -
CDR3aa: CASQGQGRETQYF
CDR3nt: TGTGCCAGTCAGGGACAGGGGAGAGAGACCCAGTACTTC

d_gene: -
j_gene: TRBJ1-1
v_gene: TRBV6-5
abundance: -
CDR3aa: CASRNREGNTEAFF
CDR3nt: TGTGCCAGCAGAAACAGGGAGGGGAACACTGAAGCTTTCTTT

d_gene: -
j_gene: TRBJ2-7
v_gene: TRBV10-2
abundance: -
CDR3aa: CASSGTGYEQYF
CDR3nt: TGCGCCAGCAGTGGTACAGGGTACGAGCAGTACTTC

d_gene: TRBD1
j_gene: TRBJ2-1
v_gene: TRBV19
abundance: -
CDR3aa: CASSHQGAGNNEQFF
CDR3nt: TGTGCCAGTAGTCACCAGGGGGCAGGGAACAATGAGCAGTTCTTC